These 17 T cell receptor beta chains originate from one sample sequenced in a study of cytomegalovirus exposure and HLA in healthy donors. This PCR relied on a set of 60 Vbeta primers and 13 Jbeta primers. Repertoires were generated with immunoSEQ multiplex PCR, while TCRdb's copy carries only in-frame clones and drops some. The table records 150,000 to 200,000 clones, roughly 70% of them present only once. Material for sequencing was PBMCs. Receptors were obtained from a man aged 25 to 40 in good health and CMV-seropositive.

The V gene is TRBV2, the J gene TRBJ1-4, with 8 bases aligning to TRBD1. CDR1 and CDR2 (germline): SNHLY, FYNNEI. The CDR3 has 15 amino acids. J gave up 10 bases and V 7 bases, and 14 bases lay outside the gene matches. In DNA, the CDR3 is TGTGCCAGCATCGGCTCGGCAGGGGGCATGGGAAAACTGTTTTTT. It yields the protein CASIGSAGGMGKLFF.

The gene calls are TRBV5-1 and TRBJ2-5; TRBD1 aligns across 9 bases. The closer fit of TRBJ2-7 to the DNA end suggests the J call may be wrong. CDR3 size: 15 residues. Germline CDR1 is SGHRS and CDR2 is YFSETQ. The CDR3 sequence: CASSSPGQGSYEQYF. DNA of the CDR3: TGCGCCAGCAGCTCGCCGGGACAGGGTTCCTACGAGCAGTACTTC.

Of note for this clone: Germline and junction disagree at one end, which may indicate a read error. V usage is TRBV7-9 and J usage is TRBJ2-7; 7 positions match TRBD1. From germline, CDR1 is SEHNR and CDR2 FQNEAQ (reference sequence). The CDR3 contains 14 residues. DNA of the CDR3: TGTTCCAGCAGCCCGGGGCAGGGGACAGTCGAGCAGTACTTC. Its translation is CSSSPGQGTVEQYF.

This clone has only a few counts. The chain recombines TRBV30 with TRBJ2-4; the D gene is possibly TRBD1 (5 bases). Germline loops: CDR1 GTSNPN, CDR2 SVGIG (reference sequence). Trimming left V 4 bases short and J 6 bases short, with 16 bases between. CDR3 length: 14 amino acids. Written as DNA, the CDR3 is TGTGCCTGGACTGACAGCAGTAACGCAAACATTCAGTACTTC. Translating it yields CAWTDSSNANIQYF.

The chain uses TRBV18 and TRBJ2-1; a weak D match, TRBD1 (6 bases). The CDR3 is 16 residues long. Trimming left V 2 bases short and J 3 bases short, with 14 bases between. Germline-derived CDR1 and CDR2 are KGHSH and LQKENI. In nucleotides, the CDR3 is TGTGCCAGCTCACCAACCTTGGACAGATACTACAATGAGCAGTTCTTC. Translating gives CASSPTLDRYYNEQFF.

This chain uses TRBV19 with TRBJ2-2; TRBD2 matches 8 bases. V dropped 5 bases and J dropped 4; count of bases not matched to a gene: 15. The CDR3 covers 18 residues. Germline V gives CDR1 LNHDA, CDR2 SQIVND (reference sequence). CDR3 DNA: TGTGCCAGTAGTCGGGATCGAAGGACTAGCCTGGGCACCGGGGAGCTGTTTTTT. Its protein product is CASSRDRRTSLGTGELFF. The full variable domain, its missing parts supplied by reference TRBV19 and TRBJ2-2, is DGGITQSPKYLFRKEGQNVTLSCEQNLNHDAMYWYRQDPGQGLRLIYYSQIVNDFQKGDIAEGYSVSREKKESFPLTVTSAQKNPTAFYLCASSRDRRTSLGTGELFFGEGSRLTVL.

The gene calls are TRBV7-2 and TRBJ2-5, with D possibly TRBD2 on 6 matching bases. Germline V CDR1 and CDR2: SGHTA, FQGNSA. CDR3 length: 12 amino acids. V lost 10 bases and J 2 bases, leaving 11 bases between the germline ends. CDR3: CATGDFQETQYF. The CDR3 DNA reads as TGTGCCACTGGGGACTTTCAAGAGACCCAGTACTTC.

V is TRBV4-1 and J is TRBJ2-2; 7 bases agree with TRBD2. The CDR3 covers 16 residues. Germline V gene data show CDR1 as MGHRA and CDR2 as YSYEKL. Trimming removed 4 bases from V and 4 bases from J; junction bases left unmatched: 9. Here the CDR3 reads CASSLGGRGITGELFF. The CDR3 nucleotides are TGCGCCAGCAGCCTGGGGGGGAGAGGAATCACCGGGGAGCTGTTTTTT.

This chain uses TRBV6-4 with TRBJ2-1, with a weak D call TRBD2 (6 bases). This CDR3 spans 14 amino acids. From germline, CDR1 is MRHNA and CDR2 SNTAGT. The ends were cut back, 1 base at V and 5 bases at J, with 9 bases in the middle. Here the CDR3 reads CASSDWRGNNEQFF. CDR3 nucleotide sequence: TGTGCCAGCAGTGACTGGCGCGGGAACAATGAGCAGTTCTTC.

This chain uses TRBV11-1 with TRBJ2-2; 10 bases map to TRBD2. V trimming: 5 bases; J trimming: 4 bases; junction bases outside the gene matches: 7. The CDR3 is 16 residues long. CDR1 SGHAT and CDR2 FQDESV come from the germline V gene (reference sequence). The CDR3 spells CASSPRAGGRTGELFF. The DNA of the CDR3 is TGTGCCAGCAGCCCACGAGCGGGAGGGCGCACCGGGGAGCTGTTTTTT. Filled out from reference TRBV11-1 and TRBJ2-2, the complete variable domain reads EAEVAQSPRYKITEKSQAVAFWCDPISGHATLYWYRQILGQGPELLVQFQDESVVDDSQLPKDRFSAERLKGVDSTLKIQPAELGDSAMYLCASSPRAGGRTGELFFGEGSRLTVL.

Note on this clone: One junction end disagrees with the germline gene, perhaps due to a read error. This rearrangement joins TRBV25-1 to TRBJ2-7; TRBD1 aligns across 7 bases. CDR1 and CDR2 from the germline V gene are MGHDK and SYGVNS. The CDR3 consists of 9 residues. The CDR3 is CASPTGEIF. In DNA, the CDR3 is TGTGCCAGCCCAACAGGGGAAATATTC.

A few counts support this clone. The chain uses TRBV14 and TRBJ1-1, with TRBD1 matching 7 bases. J gave up 0 bases and V 3 bases, and 7 bases lay outside the gene matches. This CDR3 comprises 16 residues. Germline V gene lookup returns CDR1 SGHDN and CDR2 FVKESK. The CDR3 DNA sequence: TGTGCCAGCAGCCAGGGTCCCGGGACAGTGAACACTGAAGCTTTCTTT. It encodes CASSQGPGTVNTEAFF.

The V call is TRBV6-5, the J call TRBJ2-7; D not resolved. The CDR3 contains 13 residues. Looked up from germline, CDR1 is MNHEY and CDR2 is SVGAGI. Trimming pared 8 bases from V and 3 bases from J, leaving 14 bases between. CDR3 in amino acids: CASSRFGNYEQYF. Here the CDR3 DNA reads TGTGCCAGCTCGAGGTTTGGAAACTACGAGCAGTACTTC.

V and J are TRBV9 and TRBJ2-5; 7 positions match TRBD1. The better agreement between TRBJ2-7 and the DNA end casts doubt on the J call. CDR3 length equals 15 residues. Germline V lookup: CDR1 SGDLS, CDR2 YYNGEE. The CDR3 bases are TGTGCCAGCAGCGCGTGGGACAGAGAACCCTACGAGCAGTACTTC. Its translation: CASSAWDREPYEQYF.

The chain links TRBV6-5 to TRBJ2-1; 10 bases agree with TRBD2. This CDR3 has 16 amino acids. Germline-derived CDR1 and CDR2 are MNHEY and SVGAGI. V dropped 0 bases and J dropped 7; count of bases not matched to a gene: 6. The CDR3 sequence: CASSYSPSGSTNEQFF. The CDR3 DNA sequence: TGTGCCAGCAGTTACTCGCCTAGCGGGAGCACAAATGAGCAGTTCTTC.

Only a few counts were recorded for this clone. The CDR3 reads CASSPGTGLETQYF. The DNA for the CDR3 is TGTGCCAGCTCACCGGGGACAGGGTTGGAGACCCAGTACTTC. J is TRBJ2-5 and V is TRBV18, with 9 bases lining up with TRBD1. The V gene end was trimmed by 3 bases and the J gene end by 5 bases; junction bases not matched to a gene: 4. The CDR3 runs to 14 residues. Germline CDR1 is KGHSH and CDR2 is LQKENI.

The CDR3 loop is CASSGLTGLRQPQHF. The CDR3 DNA follows: TGTGCCAGCAGTGGCCTAACAGGGCTCCGGCAGCCCCAGCATTTT. The rearrangement links TRBV2 to TRBJ1-5, with D maybe TRBD1 (6 bases). Per germline, CDR1 SNHLY and CDR2 FYNNEI. The germline V and J ends were trimmed by 4 bases and 7 bases, with 17 bases remaining between them. This CDR3 is 15 amino acids long.